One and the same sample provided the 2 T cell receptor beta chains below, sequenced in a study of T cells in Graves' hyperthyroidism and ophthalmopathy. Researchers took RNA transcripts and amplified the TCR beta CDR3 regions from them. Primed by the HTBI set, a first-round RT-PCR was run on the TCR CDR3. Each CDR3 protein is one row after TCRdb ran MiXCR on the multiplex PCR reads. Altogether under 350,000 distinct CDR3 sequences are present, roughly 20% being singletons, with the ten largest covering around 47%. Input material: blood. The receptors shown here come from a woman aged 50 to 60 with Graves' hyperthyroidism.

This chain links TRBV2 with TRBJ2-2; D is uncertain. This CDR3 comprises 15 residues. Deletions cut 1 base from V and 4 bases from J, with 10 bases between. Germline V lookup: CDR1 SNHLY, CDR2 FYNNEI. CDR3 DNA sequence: TGTGCCAGCAGTGAAGGGGGTGCGGCCACCGGGGAGCTGTTTTTT. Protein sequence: CASSEGGAATGELFF. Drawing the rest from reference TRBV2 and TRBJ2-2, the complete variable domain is EPEVTQTPSHQVTQMGQEVILRCVPISNHLYFYWYRQILGQKVEFLVSFYNNEISEKSEIFDDQFSVERPDGSNFTLKIRSTKLEDSAMYFCASSEGGAATGELFFGEGSRLTVL.

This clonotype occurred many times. The CDR3 reads CAWSIWDRNEKLFF. In DNA, the CDR3 is TGTGCCTGGAGTATCTGGGACAGAAATGAAAAACTGTTTTTT. The genes are TRBV30 and TRBJ1-4; TRBD1 aligns across 7 bases. The length of the CDR3 is 14 residues. With 2 bases clipped from V and 5 bases from J, the junction kept 5 bases outside the gene matches. CDR1 GTSNPN and CDR2 SVGIG come from the germline V gene (reference sequence).